What follows describes a single TCR beta chain. What it binds is unknown. This sample is drawn from a study of shared clonotypes between healthy human individuals. Study-level background: A couple of female and a few male donors aged 18 to 49 were enrolled. Study outcomes and limitations: Sequencing of the sorted subsets was shown by rarefaction to be incomplete despite large depth.

There were only Caucasian adults among the donors, and all lived in Nashville, Tennessee. Sorted-subset replicate PCRs used 200 ng DNA, about 30,000 T cell genomes. Measured with immunoSEQ multiplex PCR; TCRdb has only the in-frame clones, and not every one. The table lists approximately 640,000 clones, 90% of them singletons. The sequence derives from a man between 18 and 35 years old in good health. Some clones in this sample may be carry-over from other donors' samples. Sequenced sample: memory CD8+ T cells from PBMCs. The subset was: CD45RO+ cells pooled with CCR7-negative TemRA cells.

The CDR3: CASSQDPTAGGSPLHF. As DNA, the CDR3 is TGTGCCAGCAGCCAAGACCCCACAGCCGGCGGTTCACCCCTCCACTTT. The chain joins TRBV4-2 to TRBJ1-6; D not resolved. In germline, CDR1 is LGHNA, CDR2 YNFKEQ. The CDR3 covers 16 residues. The V gene lost 0 bases and the J gene lost 9 bases, with 15 bases spanning the gap.